This T cell receptor beta chain was identified in a study of regulatory T cells in long-lasting Graves disease. Findings of the study overall: Between persistent patients, roughly 2,600 public clonotypes were shared, exceeding the roughly 920 shared between new patients. Favored gene segments in persistent disease were TRBV28, TRBJ1-2 and TRBJ2-5. Persistent Graves' patients showed reduced TCR diversity versus newly diagnosed patients.

Details on this clonotype: Its antigen is unknown.

Through Arm-PCR of CDR3 regions and iRepertoire HTBI primers, TCR beta libraries were built. TCRdb passed the multiplex PCR reads through MiXCR, listing each CDR3 protein once. The sample lists some 370,000 distinct CDR3 sequences, around 20% occurring once. Time point reported: persistent/refractory GD, antithyroid drugs over 5 years with positive TRAb. RNA extracted from PBMCs served as the sequencing template. EDTA tubes were used for drawing nine milliliters of peripheral blood. Trimming left V 6 bases short and J 3 bases short, with 15 bases between. The CDR3 runs to 13 residues. Germline V gene sequence: CDR1 SQVTM, CDR2 ANQGSEA.

This TCR was recovered from a female donor with Graves disease. This specimen consisted of peripheral blood mononuclear cells (PBMCs), obtained when the disease was refractory, from a patient treated with antithyroid drugs. The chain recombines TRBV29-1 with TRBJ2-7; weak D call: TRBD2 (5 bases). Here the CDR3 reads CSVGLVGSYEQYF. The CDR3 DNA reads as TGCAGCGTGGGTCTGGTGGGGAGCTACGAGCAGTACTTC.